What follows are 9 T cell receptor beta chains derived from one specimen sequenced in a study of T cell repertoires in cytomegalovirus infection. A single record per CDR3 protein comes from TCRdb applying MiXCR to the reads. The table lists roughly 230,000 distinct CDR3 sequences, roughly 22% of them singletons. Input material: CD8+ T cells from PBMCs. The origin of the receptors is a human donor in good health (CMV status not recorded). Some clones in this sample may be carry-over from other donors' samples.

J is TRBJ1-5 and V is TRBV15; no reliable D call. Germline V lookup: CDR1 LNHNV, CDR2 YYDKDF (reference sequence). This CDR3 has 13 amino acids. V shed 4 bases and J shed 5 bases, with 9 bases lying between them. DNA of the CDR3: TGTGCCACCAGCAAACTCATCGATCAGCCCCAGCATTTT. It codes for CATSKLIDQPQHF.

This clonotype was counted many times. CDR3 sequence: CSAEGGSSYNEQFF. CDR3 bases: TGCAGTGCCGAAGGTGGGAGCTCCTACAATGAGCAGTTCTTC. This chain links TRBV20-1 with TRBJ2-1, with D tentatively TRBD2 (5 bases). The ends were cut back, 6 bases at V and 0 bases at J, with 12 bases in the middle. CDR3 length: 14 amino acids. Germline V gene sequence: CDR1 DFQATT, CDR2 SNEGSKA (reference sequence).

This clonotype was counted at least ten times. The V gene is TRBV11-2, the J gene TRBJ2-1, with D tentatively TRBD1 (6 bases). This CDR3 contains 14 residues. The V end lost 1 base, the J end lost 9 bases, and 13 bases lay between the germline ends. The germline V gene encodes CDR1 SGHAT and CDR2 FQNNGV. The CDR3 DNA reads TGTGCCAGCAGCTTAGGAGCAGGGGTGGGTGAGCAGTTCTTC. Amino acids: CASSLGAGVGEQFF.

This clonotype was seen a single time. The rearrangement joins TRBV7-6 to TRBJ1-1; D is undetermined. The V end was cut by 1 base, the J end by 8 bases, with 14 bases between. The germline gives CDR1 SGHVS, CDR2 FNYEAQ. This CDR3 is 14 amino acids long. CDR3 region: CASSLEISRSEAFF. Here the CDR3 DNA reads TGTGCCAGCAGCTTAGAAATTTCCAGGTCCGAAGCTTTCTTT.

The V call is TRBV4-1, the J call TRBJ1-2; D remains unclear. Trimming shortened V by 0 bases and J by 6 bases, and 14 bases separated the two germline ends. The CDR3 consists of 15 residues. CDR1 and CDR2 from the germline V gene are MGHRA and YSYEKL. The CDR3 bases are TGCGCCAGCAGCCAAGAATCCAGTTCGGTAAATGGCTACACCTTC. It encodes CASSQESSSVNGYTF.

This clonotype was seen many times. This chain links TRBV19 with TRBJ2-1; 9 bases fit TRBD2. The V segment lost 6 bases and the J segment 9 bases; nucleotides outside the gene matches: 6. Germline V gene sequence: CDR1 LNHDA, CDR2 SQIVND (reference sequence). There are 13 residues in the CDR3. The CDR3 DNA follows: TGTGCCAGTAGGGCGGGGGGGCCCGGTGAGCAGTTCTTC. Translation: CASRAGGPGEQFF.

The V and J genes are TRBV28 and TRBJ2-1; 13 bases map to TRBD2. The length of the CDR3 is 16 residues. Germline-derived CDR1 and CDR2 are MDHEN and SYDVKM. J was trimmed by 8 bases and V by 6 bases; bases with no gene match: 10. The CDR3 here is CASSSQLAGGPDEQFF. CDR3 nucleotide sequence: TGTGCCAGCAGCTCACAACTAGCGGGGGGGCCCGATGAGCAGTTCTTC.

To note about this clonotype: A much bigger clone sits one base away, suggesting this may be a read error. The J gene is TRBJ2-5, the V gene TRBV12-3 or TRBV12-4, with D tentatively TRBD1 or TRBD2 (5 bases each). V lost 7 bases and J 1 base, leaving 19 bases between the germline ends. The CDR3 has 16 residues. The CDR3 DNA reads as TGTGCCAGCACCCTCGGGGCAGGTGTGAGCCAAGAGACCCAGTACTTC. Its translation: CASTLGAGVSQETQYF.

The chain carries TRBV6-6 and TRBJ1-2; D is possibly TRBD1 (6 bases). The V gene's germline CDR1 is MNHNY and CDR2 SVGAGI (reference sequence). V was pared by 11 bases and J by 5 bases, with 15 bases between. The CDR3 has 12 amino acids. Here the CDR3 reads CAGYGTLYGYTF. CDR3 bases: TGTGCCGGATACGGGACACTGTATGGCTACACCTTC.